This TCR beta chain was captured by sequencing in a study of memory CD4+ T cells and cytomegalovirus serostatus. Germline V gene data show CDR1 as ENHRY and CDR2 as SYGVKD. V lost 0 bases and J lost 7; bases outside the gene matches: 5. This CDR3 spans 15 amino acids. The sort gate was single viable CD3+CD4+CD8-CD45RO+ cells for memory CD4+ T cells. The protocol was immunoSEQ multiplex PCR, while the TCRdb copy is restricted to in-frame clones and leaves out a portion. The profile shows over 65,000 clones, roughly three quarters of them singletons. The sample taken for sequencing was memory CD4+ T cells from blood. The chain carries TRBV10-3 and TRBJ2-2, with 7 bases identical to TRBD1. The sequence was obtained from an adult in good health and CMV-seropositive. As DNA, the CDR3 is TGTGCCATCAGTGAGTCAACAGGGGTTGGCGGGGAGCTGTTTTTT. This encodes CAISESTGVGGELFF.